This entry features one T cell receptor beta chain sequence. This clonotype was observed a handful of times. It lacks a known antigen. Base quality data are lacking; no much larger clone is found one base away. Donors were a few dozen systemically healthy Caucasian individuals from Russia aged roughly 6 to 100 years. Each donor gave about 9.2 milliliters of peripheral blood, drawn into EDTA-treated Vacutainer tubes. Ficoll-Paque density-gradient centrifugation was used to isolate PBMCs, with at least 6.5 million per sample. Total RNA was extracted from PBMCs with Trizol reagent, with at least 6 micrograms obtained per sample. For every donor, flow cytometry on a PBMC aliquot measured the percentage of naive CD45RAhigh/CD27high T cells. Libraries came from 5' RACE. The sequencing machine was an Illumina HiSeq 2500. A second PCR of about 6 to 12 cycles was performed with a sample-barcoded 5' primer and a J-beta primer mix. A template-switch 5' adaptor carrying 12 random nucleotides introduced a unique molecular identifier onto each TCR beta cDNA molecule. Each sample yielded at least 3 million CDR3-containing paired-end reads. The Mint cDNA synthesis kit, primed by a TRBC-specific oligonucleotide, was used to synthesize first-strand cDNA from all RNA. Following uracil-DNA glycosylase treatment, all cDNA underwent a first 18-cycle PCR with the universal primers M1SS and BC2_uni_R. Under the source paper's analysis protocol: Normalization of each sample was performed by random selection of 1 million high-quality reads, each carrying a distinct molecular identifier. Reads sharing molecular identifiers were discarded rather than binned into consensus sequences. MiTCR, run with a Q25 quality threshold and the strictest error-elimination algorithm, handled CDR3 identification, clonotype clustering and error correction. A nonparametric unseen species model using Euler transformation provided a lower-bound estimate of total TCR beta diversity. Using fastp at Q25 and MiXCR, TCRdb reprocessed the public reads and kept productive beta chains. When rows share a CDR3 protein, they turn into one entry using the most common DNA and genes. In this record, the V and J calls reflect TCRdb's handling and not the investigators' own analysis. The sample table contains some 1.6 million distinct CDR3 sequences; only one count was recorded for around 36% of them. The top ten constitute approximately 10% of the sample.

These data come from a study of blood T cells in healthy people across ages (dated by TCRdb to about 2015). About the study as a whole: In model experiments, roughly one uniquely barcoded TCR beta cDNA molecule per two T cells was captured by template switching. To track age-related changes in TCR beta repertoire diversity, the study relied on deep sequencing normalized with unique cDNA molecular identifiers. The donors were divided into four age groups: young (average around 16 years), middle-aged (roughly 40), aged (around 67) and long-lived (about 80). Donors of different ages were randomly distributed across sequencing lanes to avoid experimental bias. Using the same blood draw, the study looked at two additional independent replicas of 1 million unique cDNA reads for two donors, one aged 18 to 30 and the other aged 80 or older. Beyond this particular receptor, the publication reports: Estimates of total diversity from one million sequenced T cells were regarded as lower bounds and underestimates. Since profiling was done on bulk unsorted PBMCs, naive and antigen-experienced compartments could not be conclusively compared. Compared with the aged group, the long-lived group had more naive CD4+ T cells, fewer expanded clones and increased TCR diversity, suggesting age selection. The CMV infection status of donors was not known, potentially confounding age-related changes in expanded clonotypes. Observed TCR beta diversity per million T cells fell roughly linearly with age, and a significant reduction was already apparent by age about 43. A strong correlation was found between observed TCR beta diversity and the percentage of naive T cells measured by flow cytometry.

CDR1 is given as SGHRS and CDR2 as YFSETQ, both from the germline V gene. From the cysteine through the phenylalanine, the CDR3 covers 15 amino acids. Only the CDR3 DNA is retained, 45 bases long and in frame from the first base. For this chain, trimming is 0 bases at the V end and 3 bases at the J end, and the number of junction bases without a gene match is 5. The sequenced material came from blood. The sequence joins TRBV5-1 to TRBJ2-7, with 8 middle bases fitting TRBD2. This clonotype was obtained from a woman aged 25 to 39 in good health. The CDR3 protein sequence reads: CASSLGSAGVYEQYF. The sequence in DNA is TGCGCCAGCAGCTTGGGTTCAGCGGGGGTCTACGAGCAGTACTTC. With the rest looked up from the reference TRBV5-1 and TRBJ2-7 genes rather than sequenced, the full variable domain is KAGVTQTPRYLIKTRGQQVTLSCSPISGHRSVSWYQQTPGQGLQFLFEYFSETQRNKGNFPGRFSGRQFSNSRSEMNVSTLELGDSALYLCASSLGSAGVYEQYFGPGTRLTVT.